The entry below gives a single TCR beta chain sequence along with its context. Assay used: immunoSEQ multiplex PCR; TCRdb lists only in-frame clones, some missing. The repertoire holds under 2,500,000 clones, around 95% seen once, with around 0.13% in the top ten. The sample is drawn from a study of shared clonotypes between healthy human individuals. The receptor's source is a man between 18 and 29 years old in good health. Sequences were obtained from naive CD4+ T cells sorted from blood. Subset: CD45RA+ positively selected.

CDR3: CASRAPGTGLSPLHF. CDR3 DNA: TGTGCCAGCAGGGCCCCCGGGACAGGGCTTTCACCCCTCCACTTT. The chain combines TRBV6-1 with TRBJ1-6; 9 positions match TRBD1. Trimming at V came to 6 bases and at J to 9 bases, leaving 9 bases not matched to a gene. Germline V gene lookup returns CDR1 MNHNS and CDR2 SASEGT. CDR3 length equals 15 residues.